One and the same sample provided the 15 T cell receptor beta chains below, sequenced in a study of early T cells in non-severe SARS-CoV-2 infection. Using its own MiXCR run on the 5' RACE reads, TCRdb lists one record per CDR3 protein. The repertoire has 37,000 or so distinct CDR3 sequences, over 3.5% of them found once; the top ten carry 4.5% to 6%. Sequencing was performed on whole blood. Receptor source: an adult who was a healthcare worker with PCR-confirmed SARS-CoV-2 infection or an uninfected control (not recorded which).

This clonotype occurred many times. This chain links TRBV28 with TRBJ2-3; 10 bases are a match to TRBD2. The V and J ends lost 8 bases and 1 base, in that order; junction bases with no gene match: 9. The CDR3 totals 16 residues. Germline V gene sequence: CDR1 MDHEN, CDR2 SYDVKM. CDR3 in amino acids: CASATAGTSGTDTQYF. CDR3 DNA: TGTGCCAGCGCTACAGCTGGGACTAGCGGCACAGATACGCAGTATTTT.

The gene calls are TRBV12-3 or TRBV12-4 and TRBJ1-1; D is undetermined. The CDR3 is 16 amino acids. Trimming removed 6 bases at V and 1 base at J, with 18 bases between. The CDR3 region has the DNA TGTGCCAGCAGAACCCCGCCCGGGCGAGGGAACACTGAAGCTTTCTTT. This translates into CASRTPPGRGNTEAFF.

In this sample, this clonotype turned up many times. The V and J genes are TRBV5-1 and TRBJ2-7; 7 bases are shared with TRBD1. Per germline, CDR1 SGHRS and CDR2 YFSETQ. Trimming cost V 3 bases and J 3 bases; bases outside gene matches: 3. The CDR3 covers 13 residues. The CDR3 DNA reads TGCGCCAGCAGCTCGGGACAGAGCTACGAGCAGTACTTC. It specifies CASSSGQSYEQYF. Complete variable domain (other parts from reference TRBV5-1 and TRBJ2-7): KAGVTQTPRYLIKTRGQQVTLSCSPISGHRSVSWYQQTPGQGLQFLFEYFSETQRNKGNFPGRFSGRQFSNSRSEMNVSTLELGDSALYLCASSSGQSYEQYFGPGTRLTVT.

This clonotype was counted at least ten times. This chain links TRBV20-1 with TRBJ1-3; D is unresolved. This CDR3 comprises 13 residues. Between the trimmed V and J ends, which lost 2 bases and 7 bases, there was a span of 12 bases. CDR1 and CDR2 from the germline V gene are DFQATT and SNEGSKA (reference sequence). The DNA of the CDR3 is TGCAGTGCTAGAAAGGGTGTGGAGAACACCATATATTTT. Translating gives CSARKGVENTIYF.

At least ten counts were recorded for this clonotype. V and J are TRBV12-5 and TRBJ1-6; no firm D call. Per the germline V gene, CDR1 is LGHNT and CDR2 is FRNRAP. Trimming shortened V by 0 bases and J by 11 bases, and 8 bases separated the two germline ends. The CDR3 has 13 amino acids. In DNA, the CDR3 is TGTGCTAGTGGTTTGGTACACGGTACACCCCTCCACTTT. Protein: CASGLVHGTPLHF.

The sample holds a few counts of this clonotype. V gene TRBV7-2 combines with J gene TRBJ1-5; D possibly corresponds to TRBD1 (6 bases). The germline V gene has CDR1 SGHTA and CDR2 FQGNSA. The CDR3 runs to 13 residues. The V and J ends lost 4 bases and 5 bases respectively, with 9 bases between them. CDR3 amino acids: CASSSYRDQPQHF. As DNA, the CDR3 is TGTGCCAGCAGCTCATACAGGGATCAGCCCCAGCATTTT.

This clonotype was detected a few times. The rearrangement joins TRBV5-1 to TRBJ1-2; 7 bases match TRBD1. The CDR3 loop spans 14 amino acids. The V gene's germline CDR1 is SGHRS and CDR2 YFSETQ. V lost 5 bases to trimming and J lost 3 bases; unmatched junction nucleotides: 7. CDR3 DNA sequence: TGCGCCAGCAGGCTCTACGGACAGGACTATGGCTACACCTTC. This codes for CASRLYGQDYGYTF.

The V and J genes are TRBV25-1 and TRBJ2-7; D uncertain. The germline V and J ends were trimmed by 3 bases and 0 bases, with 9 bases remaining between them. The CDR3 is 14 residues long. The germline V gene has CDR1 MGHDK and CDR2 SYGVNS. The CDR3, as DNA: TGTGCCAGCAGTGACCTGACTGGCTCCTACGAGCAGTACTTC. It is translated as CASSDLTGSYEQYF.

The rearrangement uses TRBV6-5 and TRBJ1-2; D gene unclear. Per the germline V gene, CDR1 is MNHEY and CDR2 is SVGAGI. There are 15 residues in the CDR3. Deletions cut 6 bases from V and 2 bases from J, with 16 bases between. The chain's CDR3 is CASRALREGNYGYTF. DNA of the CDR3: TGTGCCAGCAGAGCCCTAAGGGAAGGCAACTATGGCTACACCTTC.

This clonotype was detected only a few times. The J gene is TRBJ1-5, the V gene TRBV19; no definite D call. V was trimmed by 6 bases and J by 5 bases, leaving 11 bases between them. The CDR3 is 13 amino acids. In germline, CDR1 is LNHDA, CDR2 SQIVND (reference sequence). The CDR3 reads CASRTDGHQPQHF. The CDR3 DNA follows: TGTGCCAGTAGAACTGATGGTCATCAGCCCCAGCATTTT.

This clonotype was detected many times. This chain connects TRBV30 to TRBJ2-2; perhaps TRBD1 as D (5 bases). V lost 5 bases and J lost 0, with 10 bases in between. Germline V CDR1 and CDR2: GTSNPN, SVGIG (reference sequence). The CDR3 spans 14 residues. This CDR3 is CAWVGASNTGELFF. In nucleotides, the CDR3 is TGTGCCTGGGTTGGGGCTTCGAACACCGGGGAGCTGTTTTTT. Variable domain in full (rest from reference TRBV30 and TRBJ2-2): SQTIHQWPATLVQPVGSPLSLECTVEGTSNPNLYWYRQAAGRGLQLLFYSVGIGQISSEVPQNLSASRPQDRQFILSSKKLLLSDSGFYLCAWVGASNTGELFFGEGSRLTVL.

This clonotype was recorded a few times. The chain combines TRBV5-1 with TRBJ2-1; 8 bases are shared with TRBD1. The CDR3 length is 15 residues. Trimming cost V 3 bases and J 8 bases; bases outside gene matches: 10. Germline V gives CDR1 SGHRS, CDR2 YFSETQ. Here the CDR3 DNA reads TGCGCCAGCAGCTCTTCCGAGACAGGGGTGGATGAGCAGTTCTTC. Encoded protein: CASSSSETGVDEQFF.

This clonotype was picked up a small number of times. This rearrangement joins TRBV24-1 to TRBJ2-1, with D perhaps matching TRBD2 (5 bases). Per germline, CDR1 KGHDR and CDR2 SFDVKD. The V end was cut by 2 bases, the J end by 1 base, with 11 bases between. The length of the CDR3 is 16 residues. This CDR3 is CATSDYTGISYNEQFF. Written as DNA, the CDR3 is TGTGCCACCAGTGATTACACCGGGATATCCTACAATGAGCAGTTCTTC.

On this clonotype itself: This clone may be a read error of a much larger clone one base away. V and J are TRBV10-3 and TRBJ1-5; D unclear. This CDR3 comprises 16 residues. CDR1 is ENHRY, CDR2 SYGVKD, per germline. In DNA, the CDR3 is TGTACCATCAGTGAGTCGATTTCTGGGAGCAATCAGCCCCAGCATTTT. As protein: CTISESISGSNQPQHF.

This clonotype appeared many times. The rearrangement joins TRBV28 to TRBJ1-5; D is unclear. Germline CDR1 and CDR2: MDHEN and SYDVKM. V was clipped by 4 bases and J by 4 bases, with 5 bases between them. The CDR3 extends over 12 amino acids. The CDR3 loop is CASSSTNQPQHF. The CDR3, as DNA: TGTGCCAGCAGTTCCACAAATCAGCCCCAGCATTTT.